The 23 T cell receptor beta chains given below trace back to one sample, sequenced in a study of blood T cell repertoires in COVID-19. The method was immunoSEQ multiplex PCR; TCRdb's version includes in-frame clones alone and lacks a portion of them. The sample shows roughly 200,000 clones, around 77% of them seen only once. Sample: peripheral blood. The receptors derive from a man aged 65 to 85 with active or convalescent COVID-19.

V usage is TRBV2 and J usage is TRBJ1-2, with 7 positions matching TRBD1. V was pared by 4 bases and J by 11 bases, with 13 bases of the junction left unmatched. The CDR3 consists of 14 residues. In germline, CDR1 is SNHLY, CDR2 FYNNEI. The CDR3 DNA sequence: TGTGCCAGCAGTGGGGAAAGGGGGCGAGGAGGATACACCTTC. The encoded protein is CASSGERGRGGYTF.

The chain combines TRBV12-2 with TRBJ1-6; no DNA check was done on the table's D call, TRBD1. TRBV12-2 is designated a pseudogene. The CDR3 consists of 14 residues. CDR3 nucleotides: TGTGCCTTCAAGGGGACACAAAATAATTCACCCCTCCACTTT. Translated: CAFKGTQNNSPLHF.

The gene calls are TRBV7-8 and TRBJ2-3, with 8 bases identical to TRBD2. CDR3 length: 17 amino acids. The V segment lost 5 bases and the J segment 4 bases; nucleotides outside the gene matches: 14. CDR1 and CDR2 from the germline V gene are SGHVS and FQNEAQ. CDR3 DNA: TGTGCCAGCAGCCGTCCCGGGACTAGATCCCTTCCAGATACGCAGTATTTT. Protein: CASSRPGTRSLPDTQYF.

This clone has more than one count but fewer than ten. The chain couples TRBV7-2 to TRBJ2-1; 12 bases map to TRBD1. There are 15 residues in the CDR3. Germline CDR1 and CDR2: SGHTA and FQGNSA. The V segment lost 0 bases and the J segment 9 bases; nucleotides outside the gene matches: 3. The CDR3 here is CASSLAGQGAGEQFF. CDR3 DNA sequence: TGTGCCAGCAGCTTAGCGGGACAGGGGGCCGGTGAGCAGTTCTTC.

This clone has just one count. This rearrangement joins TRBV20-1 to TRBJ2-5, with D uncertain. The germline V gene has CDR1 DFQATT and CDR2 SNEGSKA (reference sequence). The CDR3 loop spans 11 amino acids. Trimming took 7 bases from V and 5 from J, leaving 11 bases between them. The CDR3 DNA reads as TGCAGTGTTGGCTTCAGGGAGACCCAGTACTTC. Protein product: CSVGFRETQYF.

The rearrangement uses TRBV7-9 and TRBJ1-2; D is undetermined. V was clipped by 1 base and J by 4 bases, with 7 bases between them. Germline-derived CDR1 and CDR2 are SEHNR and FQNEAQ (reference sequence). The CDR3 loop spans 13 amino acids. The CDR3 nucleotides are TGTGCCAGCAGCTTAGTTCCGTCCTATGGCTACACCTTC. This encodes CASSLVPSYGYTF.

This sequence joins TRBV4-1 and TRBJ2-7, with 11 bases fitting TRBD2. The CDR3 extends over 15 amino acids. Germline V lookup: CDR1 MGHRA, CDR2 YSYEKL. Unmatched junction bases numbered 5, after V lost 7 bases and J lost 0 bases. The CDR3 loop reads CASTRGLAASYEQYF. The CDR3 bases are TGCGCCAGCACCCGGGGACTAGCGGCCTCCTACGAGCAGTACTTC.

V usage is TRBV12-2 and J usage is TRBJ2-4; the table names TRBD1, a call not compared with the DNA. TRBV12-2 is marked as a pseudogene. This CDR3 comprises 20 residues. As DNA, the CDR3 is TGTGCAAGTCGCTCACTACCGGGACAGGGGGGGTGGATAGCCAAAAACATTCAGTACTTC. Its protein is CASRSLPGQGGWIAKNIQYF.

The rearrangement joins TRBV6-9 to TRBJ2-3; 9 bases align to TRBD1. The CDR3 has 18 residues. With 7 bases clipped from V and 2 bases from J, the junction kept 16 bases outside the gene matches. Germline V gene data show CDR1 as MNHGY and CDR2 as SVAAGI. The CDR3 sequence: CASNPGTGPRRDTDTQYF. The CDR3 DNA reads TGTGCCAGCAACCCCGGGACAGGGCCTCGCCGAGACACAGATACGCAGTATTTT.

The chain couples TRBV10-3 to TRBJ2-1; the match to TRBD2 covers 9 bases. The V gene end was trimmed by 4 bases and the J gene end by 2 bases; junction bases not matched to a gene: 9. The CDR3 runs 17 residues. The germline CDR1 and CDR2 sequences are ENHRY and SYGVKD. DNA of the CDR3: TGTGCCATCAGTGTTGGGACTAGCAACAGCGCCTACAATGAGCAGTTCTTC. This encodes CAISVGTSNSAYNEQFF.

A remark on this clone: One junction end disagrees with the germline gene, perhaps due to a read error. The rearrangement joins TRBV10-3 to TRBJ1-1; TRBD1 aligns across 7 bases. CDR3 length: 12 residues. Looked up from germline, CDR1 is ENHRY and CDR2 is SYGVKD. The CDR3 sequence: CATSIQGAEAFF. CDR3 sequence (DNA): TGTGCCACCAGTATCCAGGGGGCTGAAGCTTTCTTT.

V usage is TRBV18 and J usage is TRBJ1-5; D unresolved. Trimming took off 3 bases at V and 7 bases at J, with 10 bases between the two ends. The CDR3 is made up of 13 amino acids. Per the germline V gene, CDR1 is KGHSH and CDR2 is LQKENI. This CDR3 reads CASSPREGQPQHF. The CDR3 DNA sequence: TGTGCCAGCTCACCGCGGGAAGGACAGCCCCAGCATTTT. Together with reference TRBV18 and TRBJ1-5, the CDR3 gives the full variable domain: NAGVMQNPRHLVRRRGQEARLRCSPMKGHSHVYWYRQLPEEGLKFMVYLQKENIIDESGMPKERFSAEFPKEGPSILRIQQVVRGDSAAYFCASSPREGQPQHFGDGTRLSIL.

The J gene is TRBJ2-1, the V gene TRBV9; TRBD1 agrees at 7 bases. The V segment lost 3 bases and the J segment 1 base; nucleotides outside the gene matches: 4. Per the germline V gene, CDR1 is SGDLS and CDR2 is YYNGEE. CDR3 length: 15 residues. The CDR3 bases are TGTGCCAGCAGCGGTACAGGGGCTTCCTACAATGAGCAGTTCTTC. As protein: CASSGTGASYNEQFF.

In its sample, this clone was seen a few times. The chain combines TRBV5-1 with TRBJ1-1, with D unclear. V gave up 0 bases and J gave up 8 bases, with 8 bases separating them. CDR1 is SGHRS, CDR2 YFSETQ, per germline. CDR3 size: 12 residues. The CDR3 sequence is CASSLGEGEAFF. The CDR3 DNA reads TGCGCCAGCAGCTTGGGTGAGGGAGAAGCTTTCTTT.

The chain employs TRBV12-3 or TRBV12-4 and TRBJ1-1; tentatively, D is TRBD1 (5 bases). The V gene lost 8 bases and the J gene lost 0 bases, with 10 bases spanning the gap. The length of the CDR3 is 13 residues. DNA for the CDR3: TGTGCCAGCGGGGGACTCCTGAACACTGAAGCTTTCTTT. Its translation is CASGGLLNTEAFF.

CDR3 region: CASSLGVNTEAFF. The CDR3 DNA follows: TGTGCCAGCAGCCTCGGGGTGAACACTGAAGCTTTCTTT. The V gene is TRBV11-2, the J gene TRBJ1-1, with no clear D. The germline gives CDR1 SGHAT, CDR2 FQNNGV. V was pared by 5 bases and J by 0 bases, with 7 bases between. CDR3 length: 13 amino acids.

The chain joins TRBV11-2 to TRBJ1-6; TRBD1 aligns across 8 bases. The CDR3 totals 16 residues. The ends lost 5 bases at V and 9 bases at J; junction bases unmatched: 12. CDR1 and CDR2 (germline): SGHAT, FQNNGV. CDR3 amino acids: CASSPGDRSRTSPLHF. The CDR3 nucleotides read TGTGCCAGCAGCCCAGGGGACAGGTCAAGGACTTCACCCCTCCACTTT.

DNA for the CDR3: TGTGCCAGCTCACCTGGACAGGTTAACTATGGCTACACCTTC. It encodes CASSPGQVNYGYTF. This chain uses TRBV18 with TRBJ1-2, with 7 nucleotides matching TRBD1. CDR3 length: 14 amino acids. Germline V CDR1 and CDR2: KGHSH, LQKENI. Trimming took 3 bases from V and 1 from J; bases not matched to a gene: 2.

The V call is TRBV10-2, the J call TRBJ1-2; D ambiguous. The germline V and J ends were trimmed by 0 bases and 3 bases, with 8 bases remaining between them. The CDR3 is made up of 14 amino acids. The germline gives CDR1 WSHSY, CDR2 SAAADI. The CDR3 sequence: CASSESKAYYGYTF. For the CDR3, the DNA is TGCGCCAGCAGTGAGTCGAAAGCCTACTATGGCTACACCTTC.

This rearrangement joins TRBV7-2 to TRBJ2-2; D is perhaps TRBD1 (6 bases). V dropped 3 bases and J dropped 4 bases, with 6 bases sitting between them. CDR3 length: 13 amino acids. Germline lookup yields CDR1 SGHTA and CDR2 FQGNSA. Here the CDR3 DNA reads TGTGCCAGCAGCTTCAGGGGCACCGGGGAGCTGTTTTTT. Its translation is CASSFRGTGELFF.

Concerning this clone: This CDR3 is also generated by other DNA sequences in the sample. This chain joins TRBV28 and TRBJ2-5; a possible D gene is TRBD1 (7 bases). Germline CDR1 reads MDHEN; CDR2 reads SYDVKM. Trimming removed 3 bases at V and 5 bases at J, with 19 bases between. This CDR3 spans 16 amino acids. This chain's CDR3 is CASSLRRGRGEETQYF. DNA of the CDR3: TGTGCCAGCAGTTTGAGGAGGGGGCGGGGTGAGGAGACCCAGTACTTC.

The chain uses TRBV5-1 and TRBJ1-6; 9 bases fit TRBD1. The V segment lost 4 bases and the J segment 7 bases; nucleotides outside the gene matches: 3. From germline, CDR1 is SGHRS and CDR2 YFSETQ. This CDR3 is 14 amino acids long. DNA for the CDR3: TGCGCCAGCAGCCCGGGACAGGGCAATTCACCCCTCCACTTT. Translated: CASSPGQGNSPLHF. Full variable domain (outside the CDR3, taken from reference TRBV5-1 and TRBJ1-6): KAGVTQTPRYLIKTRGQQVTLSCSPISGHRSVSWYQQTPGQGLQFLFEYFSETQRNKGNFPGRFSGRQFSNSRSEMNVSTLELGDSALYLCASSPGQGNSPLHFGNGTRLTVT.

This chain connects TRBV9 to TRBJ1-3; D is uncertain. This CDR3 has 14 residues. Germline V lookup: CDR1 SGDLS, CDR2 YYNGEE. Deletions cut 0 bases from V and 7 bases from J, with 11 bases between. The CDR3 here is CASSVAISYNTIYF. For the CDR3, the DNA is TGTGCCAGCAGCGTAGCTATATCGTACAACACCATATATTTT.